The source of this TCR beta chain is a study of shared clonotypes between healthy human individuals. Study-wide context: Each donor had three CD4 naive, three CD4 memory, two CD8 naive and one CD8 memory plate.

Germline assignment: CDR1 MNHNS and CDR2 SASEGT. This CDR3 is 15 amino acids long. Only Caucasian adults living in Nashville, Tennessee made up the donor group. Study findings and constraints: Although depth was large, rarefaction showed that sequencing of the sorted subsets was incomplete. The sharing of 5% to 6.5% of naive CD4 clonotypes was seen across a handful of donors.

This clone was observed a few times. Its antigen is currently unknown. Mismatch with germline at one junction end may stem from a read error. Generated by immunoSEQ multiplex PCR, the TCRdb table keeps only in-frame clones and is missing some. There are about 1 million clones in the sample; 65% to 75% occur only once, and around 1.4% lies in the top ten. This clonotype was sampled from a young man in good health. Sequenced sample: memory CD4+ T cells sorted from blood. Subset defined: CD45RA-negative fraction. V gene TRBV6-1 combines with J gene TRBJ2-4, with 10 nucleotides matching TRBD1. The DNA for the CDR3 is TGTGCCAGCAGTGAAGAGCGGGGACAGGGGTCGAGATTAGGCTTC. As protein: CASSEERGQGSRLGF.